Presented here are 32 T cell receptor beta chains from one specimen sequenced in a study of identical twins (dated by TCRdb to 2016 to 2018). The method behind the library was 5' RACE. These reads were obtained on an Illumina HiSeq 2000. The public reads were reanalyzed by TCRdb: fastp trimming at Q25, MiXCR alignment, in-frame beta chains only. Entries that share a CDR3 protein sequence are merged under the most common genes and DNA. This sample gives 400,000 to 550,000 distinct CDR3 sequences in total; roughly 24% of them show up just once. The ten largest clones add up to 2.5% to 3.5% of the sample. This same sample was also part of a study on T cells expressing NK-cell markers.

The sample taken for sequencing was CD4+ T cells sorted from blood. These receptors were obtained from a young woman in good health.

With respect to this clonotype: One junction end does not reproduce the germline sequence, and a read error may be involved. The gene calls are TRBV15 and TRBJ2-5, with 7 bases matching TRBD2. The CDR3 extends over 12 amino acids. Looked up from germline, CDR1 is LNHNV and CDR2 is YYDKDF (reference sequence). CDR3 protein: CATSRDIGGLIF. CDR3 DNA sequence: TGTGCCACCAGCAGAGATATCGGGGGACTAATCTTC.

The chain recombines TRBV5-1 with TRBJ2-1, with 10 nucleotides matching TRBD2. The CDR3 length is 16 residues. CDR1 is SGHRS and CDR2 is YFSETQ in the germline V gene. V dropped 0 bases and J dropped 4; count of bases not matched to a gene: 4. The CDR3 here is CASSLELAGMYNEQFF. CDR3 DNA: TGCGCCAGCAGCTTGGAACTAGCGGGGATGTACAATGAGCAGTTCTTC.

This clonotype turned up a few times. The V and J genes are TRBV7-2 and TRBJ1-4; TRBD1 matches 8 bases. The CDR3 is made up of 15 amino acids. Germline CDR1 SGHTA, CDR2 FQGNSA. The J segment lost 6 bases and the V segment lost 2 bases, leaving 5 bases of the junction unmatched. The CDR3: CASSLQGARYEKLFF. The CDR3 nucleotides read TGTGCCAGCAGCTTACAGGGGGCCAGATATGAAAAACTGTTTTTT.

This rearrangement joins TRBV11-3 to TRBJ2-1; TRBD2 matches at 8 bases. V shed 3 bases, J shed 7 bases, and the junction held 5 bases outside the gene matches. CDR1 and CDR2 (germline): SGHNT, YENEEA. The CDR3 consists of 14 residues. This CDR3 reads CASSFSGTGNEQFF. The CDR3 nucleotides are TGTGCCAGCAGCTTTAGCGGGACGGGGAATGAGCAGTTCTTC.

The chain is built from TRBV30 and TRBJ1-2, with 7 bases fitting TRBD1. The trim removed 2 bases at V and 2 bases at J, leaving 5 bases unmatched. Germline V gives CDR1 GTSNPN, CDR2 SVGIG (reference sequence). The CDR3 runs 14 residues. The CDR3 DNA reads TGTGCCTGGAGTACAGGGGCGGGGAACTATGGCTACACCTTC. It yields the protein CAWSTGAGNYGYTF.

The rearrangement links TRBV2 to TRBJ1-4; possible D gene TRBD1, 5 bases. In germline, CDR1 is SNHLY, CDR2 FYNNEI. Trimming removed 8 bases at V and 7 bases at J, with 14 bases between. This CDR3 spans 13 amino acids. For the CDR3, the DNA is TGTGCCAGCCAACAGGTCATGGGTGAAAAACTGTTTTTT. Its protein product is CASQQVMGEKLFF.

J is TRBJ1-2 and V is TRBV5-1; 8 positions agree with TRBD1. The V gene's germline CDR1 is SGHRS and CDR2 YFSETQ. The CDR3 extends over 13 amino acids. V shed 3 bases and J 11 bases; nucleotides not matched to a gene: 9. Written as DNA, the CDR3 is TGCGCCAGCAGCTGGGCGGACAGGGCCCTATACACCTTC. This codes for CASSWADRALYTF.

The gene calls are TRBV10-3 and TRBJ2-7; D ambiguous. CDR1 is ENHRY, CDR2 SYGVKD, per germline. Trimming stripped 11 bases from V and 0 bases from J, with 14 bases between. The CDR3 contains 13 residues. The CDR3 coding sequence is TGTGCCCAGCTCCTCACAGACTCCTACGAGCAGTACTTC. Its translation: CAQLLTDSYEQYF.

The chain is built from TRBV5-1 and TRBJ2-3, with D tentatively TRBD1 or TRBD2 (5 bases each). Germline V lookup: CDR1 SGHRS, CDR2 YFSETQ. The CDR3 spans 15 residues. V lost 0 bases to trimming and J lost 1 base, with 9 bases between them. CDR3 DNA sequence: TGCGCCAGCAGCTTGGGGGACGGACGCACAGATACGCAGTATTTT. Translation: CASSLGDGRTDTQYF.

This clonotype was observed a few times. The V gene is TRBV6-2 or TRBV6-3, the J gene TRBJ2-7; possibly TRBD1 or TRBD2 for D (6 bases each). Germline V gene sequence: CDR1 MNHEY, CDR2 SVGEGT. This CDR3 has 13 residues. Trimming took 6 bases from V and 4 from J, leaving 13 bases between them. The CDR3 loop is CASRRDIYYEQYF. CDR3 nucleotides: TGTGCCAGCAGGCGGGACATTTATTACGAGCAGTACTTC.

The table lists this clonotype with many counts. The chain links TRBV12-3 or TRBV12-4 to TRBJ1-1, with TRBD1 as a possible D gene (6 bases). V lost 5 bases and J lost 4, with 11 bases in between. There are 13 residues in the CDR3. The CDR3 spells CASSLTGRTEAFF. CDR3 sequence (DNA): TGTGCCAGCAGTCTTACAGGGCGCACTGAAGCTTTCTTT.

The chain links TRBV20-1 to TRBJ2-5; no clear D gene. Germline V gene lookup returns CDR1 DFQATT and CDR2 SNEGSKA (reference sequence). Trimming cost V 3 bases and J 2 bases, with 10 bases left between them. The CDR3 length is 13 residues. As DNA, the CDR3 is TGCAGTGCTAGCGACTGGCAACAAGAGACCCAGTACTTC. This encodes CSASDWQQETQYF.

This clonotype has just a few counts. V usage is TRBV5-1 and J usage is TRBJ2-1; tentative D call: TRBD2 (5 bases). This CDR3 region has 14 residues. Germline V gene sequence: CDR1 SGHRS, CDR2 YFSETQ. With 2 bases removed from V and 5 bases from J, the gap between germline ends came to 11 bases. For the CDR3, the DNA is TGCGCCAGCAGCTTTAGCGTATCCAACAATGAGCAGTTCTTC. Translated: CASSFSVSNNEQFF.

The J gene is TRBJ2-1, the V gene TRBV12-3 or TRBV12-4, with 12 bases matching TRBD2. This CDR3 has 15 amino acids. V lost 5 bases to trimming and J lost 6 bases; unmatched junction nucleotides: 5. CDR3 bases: TGTGCCAGCAGTAGACTAGCGGGGGTGCCCAATGAGCAGTTCTTC. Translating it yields CASSRLAGVPNEQFF.

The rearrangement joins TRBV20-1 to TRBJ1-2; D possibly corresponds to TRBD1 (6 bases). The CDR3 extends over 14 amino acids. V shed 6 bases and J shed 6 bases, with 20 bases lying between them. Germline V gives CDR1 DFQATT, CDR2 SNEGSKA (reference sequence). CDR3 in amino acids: CSAPGTFTQDGYTF. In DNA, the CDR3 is TGCAGTGCGCCCGGGACATTTACGCAGGATGGCTACACCTTC.

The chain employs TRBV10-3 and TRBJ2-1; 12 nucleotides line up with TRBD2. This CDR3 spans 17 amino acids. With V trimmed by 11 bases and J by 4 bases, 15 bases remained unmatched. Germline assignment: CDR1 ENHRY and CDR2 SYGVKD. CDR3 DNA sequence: TGTGCCTCTGTCCCGACTAGCGGGGGCCGTGGATACAATGAGCAGTTCTTC. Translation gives CASVPTSGGRGYNEQFF.

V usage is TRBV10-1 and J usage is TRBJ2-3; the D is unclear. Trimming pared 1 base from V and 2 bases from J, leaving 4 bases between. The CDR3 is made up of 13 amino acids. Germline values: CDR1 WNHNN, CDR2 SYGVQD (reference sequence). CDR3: CASSEYPTDTQYF. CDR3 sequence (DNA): TGCGCCAGCAGTGAGTACCCCACAGATACGCAGTATTTT.

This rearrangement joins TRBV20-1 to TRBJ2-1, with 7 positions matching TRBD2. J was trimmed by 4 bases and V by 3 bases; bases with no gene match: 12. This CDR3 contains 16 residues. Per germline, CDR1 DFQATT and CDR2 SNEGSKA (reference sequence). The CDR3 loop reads CSASTYLADPYNEQFF. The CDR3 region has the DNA TGCAGTGCTAGCACATACCTAGCGGATCCTTACAATGAGCAGTTCTTC.

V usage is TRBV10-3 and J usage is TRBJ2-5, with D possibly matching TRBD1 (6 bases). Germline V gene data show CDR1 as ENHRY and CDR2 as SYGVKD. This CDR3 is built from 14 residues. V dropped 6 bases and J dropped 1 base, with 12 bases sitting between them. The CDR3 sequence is CAIRGGVGQETQYF. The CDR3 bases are TGTGCCATCAGAGGGGGTGTAGGCCAAGAGACCCAGTACTTC.

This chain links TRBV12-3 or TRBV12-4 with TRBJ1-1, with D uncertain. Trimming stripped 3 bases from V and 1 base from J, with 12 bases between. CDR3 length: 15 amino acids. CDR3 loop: CASSFSAMGNTEAFF. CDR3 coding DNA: TGTGCCAGCAGTTTTTCGGCGATGGGGAACACTGAAGCTTTCTTT.

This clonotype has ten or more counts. The CDR3 spells CASSQMLAGDHEKLFF. In DNA, the CDR3 is TGTGCCAGCAGCCAGATGCTAGCGGGAGATCATGAAAAACTGTTTTTT. The chain carries TRBV5-6 and TRBJ1-4; D is unresolved. V gave up 4 bases and J gave up 6 bases, with 19 bases separating them. The V gene's germline CDR1 is SGHDT and CDR2 YYEEEE. The CDR3 runs 16 residues.

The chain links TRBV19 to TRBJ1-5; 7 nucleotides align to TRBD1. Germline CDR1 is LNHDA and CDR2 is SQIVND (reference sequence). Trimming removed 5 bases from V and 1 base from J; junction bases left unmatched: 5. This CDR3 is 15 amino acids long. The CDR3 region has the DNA TGTGCCAGTAGTTGGAAGGGACAGAGCAATCAGCCCCAGCATTTT. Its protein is CASSWKGQSNQPQHF.

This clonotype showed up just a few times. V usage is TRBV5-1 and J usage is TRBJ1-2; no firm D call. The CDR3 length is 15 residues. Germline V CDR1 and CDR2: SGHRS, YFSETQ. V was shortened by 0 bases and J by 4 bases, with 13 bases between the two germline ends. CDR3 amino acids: CASSLAAGGLYGYTF. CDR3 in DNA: TGCGCCAGCAGCTTGGCGGCAGGAGGTCTCTATGGCTACACCTTC.

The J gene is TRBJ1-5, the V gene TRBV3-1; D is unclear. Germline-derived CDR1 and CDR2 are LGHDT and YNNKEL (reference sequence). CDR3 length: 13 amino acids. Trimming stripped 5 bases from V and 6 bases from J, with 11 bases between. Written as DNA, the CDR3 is TGTGCCAGCAGCTCCTCGTTCAGTCAGCCCCAGCATTTT. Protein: CASSSSFSQPQHF.

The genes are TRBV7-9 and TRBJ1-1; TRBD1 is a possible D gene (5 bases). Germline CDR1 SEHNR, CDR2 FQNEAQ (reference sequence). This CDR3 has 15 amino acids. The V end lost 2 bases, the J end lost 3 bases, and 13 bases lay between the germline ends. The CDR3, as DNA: TGTGCCAGCAGCTTACTCCAAAGGGGCGACACTGAAGCTTTCTTT. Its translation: CASSLLQRGDTEAFF.

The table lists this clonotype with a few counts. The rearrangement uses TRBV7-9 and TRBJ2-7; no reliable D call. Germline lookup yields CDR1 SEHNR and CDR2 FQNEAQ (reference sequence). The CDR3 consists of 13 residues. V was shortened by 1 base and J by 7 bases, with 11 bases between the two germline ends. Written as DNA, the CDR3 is TGTGCCAGCAGCTTAGGTGGCTGGAGTGAGCAGTACTTC. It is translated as CASSLGGWSEQYF. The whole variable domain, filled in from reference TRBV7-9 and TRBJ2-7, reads DTGVSQNPRHKITKRGQNVTFRCDPISEHNRLYWYRQTLGQGPEFLTYFQNEAQLEKSRLLSDRFSAERPKGSFSTLEIQRTEQGDSAMYLCASSLGGWSEQYFGPGTRLTVT.

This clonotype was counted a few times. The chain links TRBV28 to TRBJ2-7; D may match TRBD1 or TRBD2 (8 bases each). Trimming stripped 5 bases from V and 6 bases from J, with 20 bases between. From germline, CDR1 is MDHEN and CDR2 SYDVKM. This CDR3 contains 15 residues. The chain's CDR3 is CASSLTGGTSSEQYF. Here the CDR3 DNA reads TGTGCCAGCAGTCTTACAGGGGGGACTAGTTCCGAGCAGTACTTC.

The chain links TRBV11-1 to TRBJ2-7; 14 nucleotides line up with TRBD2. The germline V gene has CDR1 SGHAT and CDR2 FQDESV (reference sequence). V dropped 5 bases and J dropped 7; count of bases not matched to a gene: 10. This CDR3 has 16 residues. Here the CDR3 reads CASSPEGLAGVREQYF. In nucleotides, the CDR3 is TGTGCCAGCAGCCCAGAGGGACTAGCGGGGGTGCGGGAGCAGTACTTC.

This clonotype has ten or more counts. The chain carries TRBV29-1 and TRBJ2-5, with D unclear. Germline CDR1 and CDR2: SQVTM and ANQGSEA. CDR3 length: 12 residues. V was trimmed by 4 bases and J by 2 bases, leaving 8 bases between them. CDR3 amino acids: CSVVVQQETQYF. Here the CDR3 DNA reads TGCAGCGTTGTTGTACAGCAAGAGACCCAGTACTTC.

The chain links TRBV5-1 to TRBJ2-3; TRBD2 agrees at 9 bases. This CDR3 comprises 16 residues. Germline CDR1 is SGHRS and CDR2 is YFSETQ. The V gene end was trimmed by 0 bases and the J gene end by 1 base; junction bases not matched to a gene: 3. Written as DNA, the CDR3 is TGCGCCAGCAGCTTGGGGGCTAGCGGGGGCACAGATACGCAGTATTTT. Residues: CASSLGASGGTDTQYF.

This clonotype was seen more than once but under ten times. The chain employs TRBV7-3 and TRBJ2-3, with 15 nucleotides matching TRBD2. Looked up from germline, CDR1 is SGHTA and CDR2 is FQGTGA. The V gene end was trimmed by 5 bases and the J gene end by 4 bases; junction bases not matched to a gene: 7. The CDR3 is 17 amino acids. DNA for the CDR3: TGTGCCAGCAGCCGGGGGACTAGCGGGGGGACTTCAGATACGCAGTATTTT. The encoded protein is CASSRGTSGGTSDTQYF. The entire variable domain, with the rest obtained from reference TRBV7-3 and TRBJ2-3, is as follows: GAGVSQTPSNKVTEKGKYVELRCDPISGHTALYWYRQSLGQGPEFLIYFQGTGAADDSGLPNDRFFAVRPEGSVSTLKIQRTERGDSAVYLCASSRGTSGGTSDTQYFGPGTRLTVL.

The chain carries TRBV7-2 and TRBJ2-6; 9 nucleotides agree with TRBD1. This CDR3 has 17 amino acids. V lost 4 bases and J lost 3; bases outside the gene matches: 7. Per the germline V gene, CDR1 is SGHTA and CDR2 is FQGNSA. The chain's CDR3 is CASSSQGAVGGANVLTF. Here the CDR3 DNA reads TGTGCCAGCAGCTCACAGGGGGCAGTCGGTGGGGCCAACGTCCTGACTTTC. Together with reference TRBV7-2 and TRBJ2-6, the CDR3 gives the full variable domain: GAGVSQSPSNKVTEKGKDVELRCDPISGHTALYWYRQSLGQGLEFLIYFQGNSAPDKSGLPSDRFSAERTGGSVSTLTIQRTQQEDSAVYLCASSSQGAVGGANVLTFGAGSRLTVL.